These T cell receptor beta chains were read from a single sample in a study of radiotherapy plus CTLA-4 blockade in lung cancer. Using immunoSEQ multiplex PCR, the repertoire was profiled, and TCRdb retains in-frame clones only, with some absent. The sample yields 40,000 to 60,000 clones, 75% to 85% seen once. Source: peripheral blood, taken from a patient treated with radiotherapy plus ipilimumab. The receptors here all came from a human donor with non-small cell lung cancer who had stable disease on radiotherapy plus ipilimumab. Each CDR3 is given with its conserved first and last residue. A D gene is named only where the DNA matches it firmly. Not all rows give a size; the values are once, few, many and, for expanded clones, a class.

J gene: TRBJ2-6
D gene: -
V gene: TRBV30
clone size: -
CDR3 DNA: TGTGCCTGGAGTGTACCCAGGGTTGGGGCCAACGTCCTGACTTTC
CDR3 protein: CAWSVPRVGANVLTF

J gene: TRBJ2-7
D gene: TRBD2
V gene: TRBV7-3
clone size: -
CDR3 DNA: TGTGCCAGCAGCTTAACTCTAGCGGGTGAGCAGTACTTC
CDR3 protein: CASSLTLAGEQYF

J gene: TRBJ2-3
D gene: TRBD2
V gene: TRBV25-1
clone size: -
CDR3 DNA: TGTGCCAGCAGCAGATCTAGCGGCAACACAGATACGCAGTATTTT
CDR3 protein: CASSRSSGNTDTQYF

J gene: TRBJ1-2
D gene: -
V gene: TRBV7-2
clone size: -
CDR3 DNA: TGTGCCAGCAGCTTAGGGCGGGGTCCTAACTATGGCTACACCTTC
CDR3 protein: CASSLGRGPNYGYTF

J gene: TRBJ2-5
D gene: TRBD2
V gene: TRBV11-2
clone size: -
CDR3 DNA: TGTGCCAGCAGCCATAGCGGGAGGGGACAAGAGACCCAGTACTTC
CDR3 protein: CASSHSGRGQETQYF

J gene: TRBJ1-1
D gene: TRBD1
V gene: TRBV4-1
clone size: -
CDR3 DNA: TGCGCCAGCAGCCAAGATCTCCAGGGGGGGAACACTGAAGCTTTCTTT
CDR3 protein: CASSQDLQGGNTEAFF

J gene: TRBJ2-7
D gene: TRBD1
V gene: TRBV7-8
clone size: -
CDR3 DNA: TGTGCCAGCAGCTCGGGGACAGGACTAACCTACGAGCAGTACTTC
CDR3 protein: CASSSGTGLTYEQYF

J gene: TRBJ2-1
D gene: -
V gene: TRBV20-1
clone size: -
CDR3 DNA: TGCAGTGCTAGTTCCGGAGGTGAGCAGTTCTTC
CDR3 protein: CSASSGGEQFF

J gene: TRBJ2-1
D gene: -
V gene: TRBV5-1
clone size: -
CDR3 DNA: TGCGCCAGCAGCCCTCAGGGGAGTCTCTACAATGAGCAGTTCTTC
CDR3 protein: CASSPQGSLYNEQFF

J gene: TRBJ2-2
D gene: TRBD1
V gene: TRBV25-1
clone size: -
CDR3 DNA: TGTGCCAGCAGTGAATCCCGACAGGGGGTTTACGGGGAGCTGTTTTTT
CDR3 protein: CASSESRQGVYGELFF

J gene: TRBJ2-1
D gene: TRBD1
V gene: TRBV19
clone size: -
CDR3 DNA: TGTGCCAGTAGCAATGACAGGGGATTCGACAATGAGCAGTTCTTC
CDR3 protein: CASSNDRGFDNEQFF

J gene: TRBJ1-3
D gene: -
V gene: TRBV18
clone size: -
CDR3 DNA: TGTGCCAGCTCACCTTCTCAGGGCGCATCTGGAAACACCATATATTTT
CDR3 protein: CASSPSQGASGNTIYF

J gene: TRBJ2-1
D gene: -
V gene: TRBV7-9
clone size: -
CDR3 DNA: TGTGCCAGCAGCCAAACGGAGGAGGCGTATGAGCAGTTCTTC
CDR3 protein: CASSQTEEAYEQFF

J gene: TRBJ2-3
D gene: TRBD2
V gene: TRBV5-1
clone size: -
CDR3 DNA: TGCGCCAGCAGCTTGGAAGGCGGTAGCGGGATAGGCGCAGATACGCAGTATTTT
CDR3 protein: CASSLEGGSGIGADTQYF

J gene: TRBJ1-4
D gene: -
V gene: TRBV27
clone size: -
CDR3 DNA: TGTGCCAGCAGTTTGGAACCCCCTCTGGGGCCTACCTGGAAACTGTTTTTT
CDR3 protein: CASSLEPPLGPTWKLFF

J gene: TRBJ2-1
D gene: TRBD2
V gene: TRBV14
clone size: -
CDR3 DNA: TGTGCCAGCAGCGCGACTAGCGGGAGGAACTACAATGAGCAGTTCTTC
CDR3 protein: CASSATSGRNYNEQFF

J gene: TRBJ2-1
D gene: TRBD2
V gene: TRBV7-3
clone size: few
CDR3 DNA: TGTGCCAGCAGTCGCCAGACTAGCGCCAACGTGGCTGAGCAGTTCTTC
CDR3 protein: CASSRQTSANVAEQFF

J gene: TRBJ1-5
D gene: TRBD1
V gene: TRBV5-8
clone size: -
CDR3 DNA: TGTGCCAGCAGCTTGGGGACAGGGAAAGATCAGCCCCAGCATTTT
CDR3 protein: CASSLGTGKDQPQHF

J gene: TRBJ2-1
D gene: -
V gene: TRBV27
clone size: once
CDR3 DNA: TGTGCCAGCAGTCCCACGCCAGTCTCCTACAATGAGCAGTTCTTC
CDR3 protein: CASSPTPVSYNEQFF

J gene: TRBJ1-2
D gene: -
V gene: TRBV6-1
clone size: -
CDR3 DNA: TGTGCCAGCACCAACAGGGACGGCTGCACCTTC
CDR3 protein: CASTNRDGCTF

J gene: TRBJ2-7
D gene: TRBD2
V gene: TRBV7-9
clone size: -
CDR3 DNA: TGTGCCAGCAGCTTAAAACCCGGACTAGCGGGAGTCTACGAGCAGTACTTC
CDR3 protein: CASSLKPGLAGVYEQYF

J gene: TRBJ2-1
D gene: TRBD2
V gene: TRBV27
clone size: -
CDR3 DNA: TGTGCCAGCAGTTTTCTAGCGGGAGATAATGAGCAGTTCTTC
CDR3 protein: CASSFLAGDNEQFF

J gene: TRBJ1-2
D gene: -
V gene: TRBV18
clone size: few
CDR3 DNA: TGTGCCAGCTCACCAGAGAAGGGGGGGTCCTATGGCTACACCTTC
CDR3 protein: CASSPEKGGSYGYTF

J gene: TRBJ2-3
D gene: TRBD2
V gene: TRBV27
clone size: -
CDR3 DNA: TGTGCCAGCAGTATGGCTAGCGGTCCAAGTGGTACGCAGTATTTT
CDR3 protein: CASSMASGPSGTQYF

J gene: TRBJ2-1
D gene: TRBD2
V gene: TRBV5-6
clone size: -
CDR3 DNA: TGTGCCAGCAGCCTACCGGGGGGATCCTACAATGAGCAGTTCTTC
CDR3 protein: CASSLPGGSYNEQFF

J gene: TRBJ2-5
D gene: TRBD2
V gene: TRBV5-1
clone size: -
CDR3 DNA: TGCGCCAGCAGCTTGGGACTAGCGGGAGTAGGGGAGACCCAGTACTTC
CDR3 protein: CASSLGLAGVGETQYF

J gene: TRBJ2-5
D gene: TRBD2
V gene: TRBV11-1
clone size: -
CDR3 DNA: TGTGCCAGCAAACTACAGAGGACTAGCGGGCCAGGACGGGAGACCCAGTACTTC
CDR3 protein: CASKLQRTSGPGRETQYF

J gene: TRBJ2-5
D gene: TRBD1
V gene: TRBV6-6
clone size: -
CDR3 DNA: TGTGCCAGCAGCTCCCTGGGACAGGAACAAGAGACCCAGTACTTC
CDR3 protein: CASSSLGQEQETQYF

J gene: TRBJ2-1
D gene: -
V gene: TRBV5-4
clone size: -
CDR3 DNA: TGTGCCAGCAGTTCACAGGCCATGACCTACAATGAGCAGTTCTTC
CDR3 protein: CASSSQAMTYNEQFF

J gene: TRBJ2-7
D gene: -
V gene: TRBV5-1
clone size: -
CDR3 DNA: TGCGCCAGCAGTTTTACAGGACCCTACGAGCAGTACTTC
CDR3 protein: CASSFTGPYEQYF

J gene: TRBJ1-2
D gene: TRBD1
V gene: TRBV27
clone size: -
CDR3 DNA: TGTGCCAGCGGCCCCCGGACAGGGGGCGTGAACTATGGCTACACCTTC
CDR3 protein: CASGPRTGGVNYGYTF

J gene: TRBJ2-5
D gene: -
V gene: TRBV18
clone size: -
CDR3 DNA: TGTGCCAGCTCACCACGTCAGAACCAAGAGACCCAGTACTTC
CDR3 protein: CASSPRQNQETQYF

J gene: TRBJ2-3
D gene: TRBD1
V gene: TRBV5-4
clone size: -
CDR3 DNA: TGTGCCAGCAGCCCGGACAGGGGAGCATCGGATACGCAGTATTTT
CDR3 protein: CASSPDRGASDTQYF

J gene: TRBJ1-1
D gene: TRBD1
V gene: TRBV28
clone size: -
CDR3 DNA: TGTGCCAGCAGAATCAGACAGGGGTTGGTGAACACTGAAGCTTTCTTT
CDR3 protein: CASRIRQGLVNTEAFF

J gene: TRBJ2-7
D gene: TRBD1
V gene: TRBV28
clone size: few
CDR3 DNA: TGTGCCAGCAGTCCCACCGGACAGGGAGTGTACGAGCAGTACTTC
CDR3 protein: CASSPTGQGVYEQYF

J gene: TRBJ1-3
D gene: -
V gene: TRBV21-1
clone size: once
CDR3 DNA: TGTGCCAGCGAGATTCGACAGGCCTCTGGAAACACCATATATTTT
CDR3 protein: CASEIRQASGNTIYF

J gene: TRBJ2-5
D gene: TRBD2
V gene: TRBV10-3
clone size: -
CDR3 DNA: TGTGCCATCAGTGGAACTAGCGGGGGTCCCGAGACCCAGTACTTC
CDR3 protein: CAISGTSGGPETQYF

J gene: TRBJ2-1
D gene: TRBD2
V gene: TRBV7-2
clone size: -
CDR3 DNA: TGTGCCAGCAGCCAAGGGCTAGCGGGAGGAGGAGAGCAGTTCTTC
CDR3 protein: CASSQGLAGGGEQFF

J gene: TRBJ2-1
D gene: TRBD2
V gene: TRBV28
clone size: -
CDR3 DNA: TGTGCCAGCAGTCCAATTAGCGGGAGCCACTCCTACAATGAGCAGTTCTTC
CDR3 protein: CASSPISGSHSYNEQFF

J gene: TRBJ2-7
D gene: -
V gene: TRBV18
clone size: -
CDR3 DNA: TGTGCCAGCTCACCACGGCAGGGTCGCAACGAGCAGTACTTC
CDR3 protein: CASSPRQGRNEQYF

J gene: TRBJ2-7
D gene: TRBD1
V gene: TRBV6-5
clone size: -
CDR3 DNA: TGTGCCAGCAGTATCACACAGGGGGCGGGCTACGAGCAGTACTTC
CDR3 protein: CASSITQGAGYEQYF

J gene: TRBJ2-7
D gene: -
V gene: TRBV5-6
clone size: -
CDR3 DNA: TGTGCCAGCAGCTTTTCGTCCGAGCAGTACTTC
CDR3 protein: CASSFSSEQYF

J gene: TRBJ1-1
D gene: -
V gene: TRBV29-1
clone size: -
CDR3 DNA: TGCAGCGTTTCCCCCCAAGGGGCCACTGAAGCTTTCTTT
CDR3 protein: CSVSPQGATEAFF

J gene: TRBJ1-2
D gene: -
V gene: TRBV28
clone size: -
CDR3 DNA: TGTGCCAGTAAAGTCGGAGGGGCAAACTATGGCTACACCTTC
CDR3 protein: CASKVGGANYGYTF

J gene: TRBJ2-1
D gene: -
V gene: TRBV4-2
clone size: -
CDR3 DNA: TGTGCCAGCAGCCTAGAGGACACCTACAATGAGCAGTTCTTC
CDR3 protein: CASSLEDTYNEQFF

J gene: TRBJ2-7
D gene: TRBD1
V gene: TRBV7-2
clone size: -
CDR3 DNA: TGTGCCAGCAGCTTAGCAGGGGGCCCAGACGAGCAGTACTTC
CDR3 protein: CASSLAGGPDEQYF

J gene: TRBJ2-2
D gene: TRBD2
V gene: TRBV19
clone size: -
CDR3 DNA: TGTGCCAGTAGTGCCCAGCGGGAGAACACCGGGGAGCTGTTTTTT
CDR3 protein: CASSAQRENTGELFF

J gene: TRBJ2-3
D gene: TRBD2
V gene: TRBV15
clone size: -
CDR3 DNA: TGTGCCACCAGCAGAGATCCCGGGACTAGCGGTAGCACAGATACGCAGTATTTT
CDR3 protein: CATSRDPGTSGSTDTQYF

J gene: TRBJ1-3
D gene: -
V gene: TRBV28
clone size: few
CDR3 DNA: TGTGCCAGCAGTTCGCCAGGGGTTGGCTCTGGAAACACCATATATTTT
CDR3 protein: CASSSPGVGSGNTIYF

J gene: TRBJ2-7
D gene: TRBD1
V gene: TRBV18
clone size: once
CDR3 DNA: TGTGCCAGCTCATCAATCCGGGACAGGGGGCGAGGCGAGCAGTACTTC
CDR3 protein: CASSSIRDRGRGEQYF

J gene: TRBJ2-7
D gene: TRBD2
V gene: TRBV27
clone size: -
CDR3 DNA: TGTGCCAGCAGTTTATTATATACTAGCGGTACCTCCTACGAGCAGTACTTC
CDR3 protein: CASSLLYTSGTSYEQYF

J gene: TRBJ2-5
D gene: TRBD1
V gene: TRBV2
clone size: -
CDR3 DNA: TGTGCCAGCAGTGTGGGGACAGCTAAGTACTTC
CDR3 protein: CASSVGTAKYF

J gene: TRBJ1-2
D gene: TRBD1
V gene: TRBV9
clone size: -
CDR3 DNA: TGTGCCAGCAGCTCTACAGGGGGATCGGGGTGTGGCTACACCTTC
CDR3 protein: CASSSTGGSGCGYTF

J gene: TRBJ2-1
D gene: -
V gene: TRBV15
clone size: few
CDR3 DNA: TGTGCCACCAGCAGAGATAGGGGGTATACTGAGCAGTTCTTC
CDR3 protein: CATSRDRGYTEQFF

J gene: TRBJ1-1
D gene: -
V gene: TRBV6-5
clone size: -
CDR3 DNA: TGTGCCAGCAGTTACGGCCAGGGGTTCACTGAAGCTTTCTTT
CDR3 protein: CASSYGQGFTEAFF

J gene: TRBJ2-3
D gene: TRBD2
V gene: TRBV4-3
clone size: -
CDR3 DNA: TGCGCCAGCAGCCAAGAGCTAGCGGACACAGATACGCAGTATTTT
CDR3 protein: CASSQELADTDTQYF

J gene: TRBJ2-1
D gene: -
V gene: TRBV7-2
clone size: -
CDR3 DNA: TGTGCCAGCAGCTTATCAGACTCGGGAGCCTACAATGAGCAGTTCTTC
CDR3 protein: CASSLSDSGAYNEQFF

J gene: TRBJ2-2
D gene: TRBD2
V gene: TRBV10-3
clone size: -
CDR3 DNA: TGTGCCATCAGTGAAAGCGGGATTAACACCGGGGAGCTGTTTTTT
CDR3 protein: CAISESGINTGELFF

J gene: TRBJ1-2
D gene: -
V gene: TRBV28
clone size: -
CDR3 DNA: TGTGCCAGCATTGGATTTTGGGCCAGGGCGAACTATGGCTACACCTTC
CDR3 protein: CASIGFWARANYGYTF

J gene: TRBJ1-5
D gene: TRBD1
V gene: TRBV15
clone size: -
CDR3 DNA: TGTGCCGCCGGCCGGGACAGAAATCAGCCCCAGCATTTT
CDR3 protein: CAAGRDRNQPQHF